The clone carrying this TCR beta chain was counted only a few times. The data were taken from a study of T cells after yellow fever vaccination. The CDR3 runs 16 residues. With 4 bases clipped from V and 6 bases from J, the junction kept 10 bases outside the gene matches. Using its own MiXCR run on the 5' RACE reads, TCRdb lists one record per CDR3 protein. The sample has more than 200,000 distinct CDR3 sequences; approximately 3.8% are singletons. This material consisted of PBMCs, taken 15 days after the yellow fever booster vaccination. The rearrangement links TRBV12-3 or TRBV12-4 to TRBJ2-1; 9 bases fit TRBD1. This TCR was sampled from a man aged 18 to 35 who received the YFV17D yellow fever vaccine. CDR3 protein: CASSSTPRDRANEQFF. The CDR3 DNA reads TGTGCCAGCAGTTCCACCCCCCGGGACAGGGCCAATGAGCAGTTCTTC.